This TCR beta chain originates from a study of cytomegalovirus exposure and HLA in healthy donors. Study findings and constraints: About 87% or about 30% of the time was how often most TCR beta V segments were productive, according to an earlier analysis. It was likely that a cluster of highly shared sequence variants was a sequencing artifact.

Samples came from healthy bone marrow donors. About this clone: The antigen is not known.

The PCR employed 60 Vbeta primers together with 13 Jbeta primers. This table comes from immunoSEQ multiplex PCR, and its TCRdb copy is limited to in-frame clones, with some not included. Of about 130,000 clones in the sample, 75% to 85% were seen once. Germline V gives CDR1 LNHNV, CDR2 YYDKDF (reference sequence). Trimming took off 8 bases at V and 8 bases at J, with 12 bases between the two ends. The CDR3 extends over 11 amino acids. The chain is built from TRBV15 and TRBJ1-2; tentatively, D is TRBD1 (5 bases). This clonotype was obtained from a woman in her thirties or forties in good health and CMV-seronegative. Sequences were obtained from PBMCs. Written as DNA, the CDR3 is TGTGCCACCTCAGGGTCGACGGGCTACACCTTC. Its translation is CATSGSTGYTF.